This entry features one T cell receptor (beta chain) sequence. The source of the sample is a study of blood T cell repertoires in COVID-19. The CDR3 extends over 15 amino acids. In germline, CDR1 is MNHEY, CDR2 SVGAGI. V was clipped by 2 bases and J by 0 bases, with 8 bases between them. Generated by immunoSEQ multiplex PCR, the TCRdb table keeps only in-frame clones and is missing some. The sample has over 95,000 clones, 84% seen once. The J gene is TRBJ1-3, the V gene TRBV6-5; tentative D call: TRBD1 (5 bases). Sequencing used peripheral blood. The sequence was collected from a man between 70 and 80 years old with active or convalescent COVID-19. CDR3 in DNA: TGTGCCAGCAGTTACGACAGATACTCTGGAAACACCATATATTTT. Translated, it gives CASSYDRYSGNTIYF.